The 14 T cell receptor beta chains below come from one sample, sequenced in a study of OX40 agonist ivuxolimab in advanced cancers. Repertoires were generated with immunoSEQ multiplex PCR, while TCRdb's copy carries only in-frame clones and drops some. The sample yields approximately 79,000 clones, roughly nine tenths seen once. Sequencing used CD4+ or CD8+ T cells sorted from blood, obtained in a trial of the OX40 agonist ivuxolimab. These receptors were taken from an adult with an advanced solid tumor such as melanoma, head and neck, liver or kidney cancer.

The rearrangement joins TRBV28 to TRBJ1-6; D uncertain. In germline, CDR1 is MDHEN, CDR2 SYDVKM. The length of the CDR3 is 15 residues. With 1 base removed from V and 8 bases from J, the gap between germline ends came to 12 bases. Here the CDR3 reads CASSLFSGAYSPLHF. The CDR3 DNA follows: TGTGCCAGCAGTTTATTTTCGGGTGCTTATTCACCCCTCCACTTT.

This rearrangement joins TRBV6-6 to TRBJ2-7; D not resolved. The length of the CDR3 is 13 residues. Trimming took off 6 bases at V and 1 base at J, with 10 bases between the two ends. Germline V gene sequence: CDR1 MNHNY, CDR2 SVGAGI (reference sequence). CDR3 bases: TGTGCCAGCAGGGTAGACGGATCCTACGAGCAGTACTTC. Amino acids: CASRVDGSYEQYF.

CDR3 DNA sequence: TGCGCCAGCAGCCAAGTCGGGAGCTCCTACGAGCAGTACTTC. Translated, it gives CASSQVGSSYEQYF. The chain couples TRBV4-1 to TRBJ2-7; perhaps TRBD2 as D (6 bases). CDR3 size: 14 residues. The germline CDR1 and CDR2 sequences are MGHRA and YSYEKL. The V and J ends lost 1 base and 0 bases respectively, with 7 bases between them.

This clone occurred once. The V gene is TRBV7-9, the J gene TRBJ1-2, with 8 bases lining up with TRBD1. CDR1 is SEHNR and CDR2 is FQNEAQ in the germline V gene (reference sequence). The V and J ends lost 10 bases and 5 bases, in that order; junction bases with no gene match: 12. CDR3 size: 14 residues. CDR3 coding DNA: TGTGCCAATCCGACAACCGGGACAGGTTATGGCTACACCTTC. It encodes CANPTTGTGYGYTF.

The chain links TRBV4-1 to TRBJ2-5; 10 bases align to TRBD2. Losses at the gene ends were 2 bases for V and 5 bases for J; bases not matched to a gene: 20. CDR1 is MGHRA, CDR2 YSYEKL, per germline. CDR3 length: 20 amino acids. The CDR3 sequence is CASSQWTSGLVKGRRETQYF. For the CDR3, the DNA is TGCGCCAGCAGCCAATGGACTAGCGGCCTGGTAAAGGGTAGGCGGGAGACCCAGTACTTC.

This clone was observed a single time. The chain joins TRBV7-2 to TRBJ1-2, with 7 bases lining up with TRBD1. The CDR3 consists of 14 residues. Unmatched junction bases numbered 8, after V lost 4 bases and J lost 6 bases. Germline lookup yields CDR1 SGHTA and CDR2 FQGNSA. The CDR3 is CASSSPTGLNGYTF. Written as DNA, the CDR3 is TGTGCCAGCAGCTCGCCGACAGGGTTGAATGGCTACACCTTC.

This chain connects TRBV7-5 to TRBJ2-7; the table assigns TRBD1, which was not confirmed against the DNA. TRBV7-5 is assigned pseudogene status. This CDR3 has 17 residues. The CDR3 DNA sequence: TGTGCCAGAAGCTTATACGGGACACGAGCAGGATTCTACGAGCAGTACTTC. Amino acids: CARSLYGTRAGFYEQYF.

The chain joins TRBV19 to TRBJ2-1, with D hard to call. Germline CDR1 LNHDA, CDR2 SQIVND (reference sequence). This CDR3 has 16 amino acids. V was shortened by 1 base and J by 6 bases, with 16 bases between the two germline ends. CDR3 nucleotide sequence: TGTGCCAGTAGTATAGGTTCTGCGGAACTCGGCAATGAGCAGTTCTTC. It encodes CASSIGSAELGNEQFF.

The V and J genes are TRBV2 and TRBJ1-1, with D tentatively TRBD1 (5 bases). The germline V gene has CDR1 SNHLY and CDR2 FYNNEI. This CDR3 is 15 amino acids long. The V and J ends lost 7 bases and 0 bases respectively, with 15 bases between them. The CDR3 nucleotides read TGTGCCAGCACGGAGGAAGGGGCTGTGAACACTGAAGCTTTCTTT. It specifies CASTEEGAVNTEAFF. The full variable domain, completed using reference TRBV2 and TRBJ1-1, is EPEVTQTPSHQVTQMGQEVILRCVPISNHLYFYWYRQILGQKVEFLVSFYNNEISEKSEIFDDQFSVERPDGSNFTLKIRSTKLEDSAMYFCASTEEGAVNTEAFFGQGTRLTVV.

V gene TRBV1 combines with J gene TRBJ2-1; the table's D gene call, TRBD2, was not cross checked with the DNA. TRBV1 is a recognized pseudogene. The CDR3 is 20 amino acids. As DNA, the CDR3 is TGCACCAGCAGCCATTCTTCCGCCCCTAGCGGGAGAGGGGGCTACAATGAGCAGTTCTTC. Amino acids: CTSSHSSAPSGRGGYNEQFF.

The chain recombines TRBV18 with TRBJ2-5; 9 nucleotides agree with TRBD1. V was clipped by 4 bases and J by 1 base; unmatched bases: 4. From germline, CDR1 is KGHSH and CDR2 LQKENI. The CDR3 covers 15 residues. The CDR3 DNA reads TGTGCCAGCTCACAGCCGGGACAGGGCCAAGAGACCCAGTACTTC. This translates into CASSQPGQGQETQYF. Full variable domain (outside the CDR3, taken from reference TRBV18 and TRBJ2-5): NAGVMQNPRHLVRRRGQEARLRCSPMKGHSHVYWYRQLPEEGLKFMVYLQKENIIDESGMPKERFSAEFPKEGPSILRIQQVVRGDSAAYFCASSQPGQGQETQYFGPGTRLLVL.

The chain recombines TRBV18 with TRBJ1-2; TRBD1 is a possible D gene (6 bases). Germline lookup yields CDR1 KGHSH and CDR2 LQKENI. The CDR3 extends over 17 amino acids. The V end lost 2 bases, the J end lost 1 base, and 17 bases lay between the germline ends. The CDR3 sequence is CASSPVPGGGGNYGYTF. The CDR3 DNA follows: TGTGCCAGCTCACCAGTCCCGGGGGGCGGTGGTAACTATGGCTACACCTTC.

The genes are TRBV5-1 and TRBJ2-1; TRBD2 aligns across 7 bases. The trim removed 4 bases at V and 0 bases at J, leaving 13 bases unmatched. CDR1 and CDR2 from the germline V gene are SGHRS and YFSETQ. This CDR3 spans 18 amino acids. The DNA for the CDR3 is TGCGCCAGCAGCCTACTCATGAACCTAGCGGACTCCTACAATGAGCAGTTCTTC. Its protein product is CASSLLMNLADSYNEQFF.

This chain connects TRBV6-5 to TRBJ1-4; D may be TRBD1 (6 bases). The CDR3 loop spans 14 amino acids. Trimming removed 4 bases from V and 7 bases from J, with 13 bases in between. Germline CDR1 is MNHEY and CDR2 is SVGAGI. The CDR3 region is CASSSRGRGEKLFF. CDR3 DNA sequence: TGTGCCAGCAGTTCCCGGGGGCGCGGTGAAAAACTGTTTTTT.